This TCR beta chain was captured by sequencing in a study of cytomegalovirus exposure and HLA in healthy donors. Study background: A prior study identified approximately 120 million unique TCR beta sequences from around 180 million T cells.

Study results and limitations: Many donors shared some public TCRs, even though most TCR sequences were rare. Previously analyzed data showed that most TCR beta V segments were productive at a frequency of about 90% or about 30%. Associated with HLA alleles at 0.05 false discovery rate in a later analysis were around 15,000 TCR beta sequences.

Remarks on this clone: Its antigen remains unidentified.

PCR involved 60 Vbeta and 13 Jbeta primers. The data were produced by immunoSEQ multiplex PCR, yet TCRdb's version contains in-frame clones alone and is incomplete. Reported are some 150,000 clones; the ten largest clones contain over 2%. Germline V gene data show CDR1 as LGHNT and CDR2 as FRNRAP. V lost 7 bases and J 0 bases, leaving 16 bases between the germline ends. This CDR3 region has 16 residues. The clonotype originates from a woman aged 18-29 years in good health and CMV-seronegative. This rearrangement joins TRBV12-5 to TRBJ2-1; D possibly corresponds to TRBD2 (6 bases). The sequenced sample consisted of PBMCs. As DNA, the CDR3 is TGTGCTAGTGTGAAGACTAGGAGGAACTCCTACAATGAGCAGTTCTTC. Its protein is CASVKTRRNSYNEQFF.